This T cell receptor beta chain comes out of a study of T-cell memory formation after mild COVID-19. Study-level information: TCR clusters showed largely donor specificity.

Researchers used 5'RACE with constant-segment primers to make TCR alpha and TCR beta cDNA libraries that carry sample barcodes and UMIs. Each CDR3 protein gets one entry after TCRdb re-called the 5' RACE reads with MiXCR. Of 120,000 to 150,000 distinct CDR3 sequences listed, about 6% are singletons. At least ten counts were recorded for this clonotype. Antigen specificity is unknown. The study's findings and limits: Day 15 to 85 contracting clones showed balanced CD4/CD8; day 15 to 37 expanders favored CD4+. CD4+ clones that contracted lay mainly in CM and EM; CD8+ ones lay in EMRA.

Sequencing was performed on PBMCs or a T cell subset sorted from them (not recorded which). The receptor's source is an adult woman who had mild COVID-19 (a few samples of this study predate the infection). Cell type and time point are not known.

In DNA form, the CDR3 reads TGCGCCAGCAGCGGCCGCCTGGGGGCAGCGGGGTACAATGAGCAGTTCTTC. Protein: CASSGRLGAAGYNEQFF. The rearrangement uses TRBV5-1 and TRBJ2-1, with a tentative D call TRBD2 (7 bases). The V gene's germline CDR1 is SGHRS and CDR2 YFSETQ. The CDR3 runs to 17 residues. The V and J ends lost 4 bases and 4 bases respectively, with 21 bases between them.